Listed below are T cell receptor beta chains from one sample, sequenced in a study of shared T cell receptors in the human thymus. The table came from immunoSEQ multiplex PCR; TCRdb's copy has only in-frame clones and leaves some out. Of under 700,000 clones listed, around three quarters were seen once; the top ten hold around 0.013%. The same data also contributed to another study, on human thymus T cells.

Sequenced input: thymocytes. The source of these receptors is a boy under three years old with a congenital heart defect. The CDR3 runs from the conserved cysteine through the conserved F or W. Each record gives: D gene, J gene, V gene, clone size, CDR3 DNA, CDR3 protein. A D gene is named only where the DNA matches it firmly. Size tells how often a clone was seen (once, few, many) or the class of an expanded clone, and some rows leave it out.

D: TRBD2
J: TRBJ2-2
V: TRBV11-1
size: NA
DNA: TGTGCCAGCAGGTCCAGACTAGCGGGTAATACGAACACCGGGGAGCTGTTTTTT
CDR3: CASRSRLAGNTNTGELFF

D: TRBD1
J: TRBJ2-2
V: TRBV27
size: few
DNA: TGTGCCAGCAGCGAGACAGGGGTCACCGGGGAGCTGTTTTTT
CDR3: CASSETGVTGELFF

D: TRBD2
J: TRBJ2-7
V: TRBV13
size: NA
DNA: TGTGCCAGCAGCTTAGAAGGGAGGGCCGTTCGCGAGCAGTACTTC
CDR3: CASSLEGRAVREQYF

D: TRBD1
J: TRBJ1-5
V: TRBV18
size: NA
DNA: TGTGCCAGCTCATCGGACAGGGGTCAGCCCCAGCATTTT
CDR3: CASSSDRGQPQHF

D: TRBD1
J: TRBJ2-7
V: TRBV4-3
size: once
DNA: TGCGCCAGCAGCAAGACAGGGTGGGCCTACGAGCAGTACTTC
CDR3: CASSKTGWAYEQYF

D: TRBD1
J: TRBJ1-2
V: TRBV27
size: NA
DNA: TGTGCCAGCAGGGGACAGAACTATGGCTACACCTTC
CDR3: CASRGQNYGYTF

D: TRBD1
J: TRBJ1-2
V: TRBV7-2
size: NA
DNA: TGTGCCAGCAGCTCATACCGGGACAGGAGGGATGGCTACACCTTC
CDR3: CASSSYRDRRDGYTF

D: NA
J: TRBJ2-2
V: TRBV25-1
size: once
DNA: TGTGCCAGCAGTGACTACAGAGGACAGTACACCGGGGAGCTGTTTTTT
CDR3: CASSDYRGQYTGELFF

D: TRBD1
J: TRBJ1-1
V: TRBV4-3
size: NA
DNA: TGCGCCAGCAGCCAAGATCGGGACAGGGTCCCCTCTTTGAACACTGAAGCTTTCTTT
CDR3: CASSQDRDRVPSLNTEAFF

D: NA
J: TRBJ1-4
V: TRBV4-3
size: NA
DNA: TGCGCCAGCAGCCAACACAGTGCAACTAATGAAAAACTGTTTTTT
CDR3: CASSQHSATNEKLFF

D: NA
J: TRBJ1-2
V: TRBV11-3
size: NA
DNA: TGTGCCAGCAGCCCCGAGGTGGAGGCTGGCTATGGCTACACCTTC
CDR3: CASSPEVEAGYGYTF

D: TRBD2
J: TRBJ2-3
V: TRBV19
size: NA
DNA: TGTGCCAGTAGTACCGACGTCGGCGGGGGGACAGATACGCAGTATTTT
CDR3: CASSTDVGGGTDTQYF

D: NA
J: TRBJ2-7
V: TRBV5-5
size: NA
DNA: TGTGCCAGCAGCTTGTGGGCACCAACCCTTTCCTACGAGCAGTACTTC
CDR3: CASSLWAPTLSYEQYF

D: NA
J: TRBJ2-1
V: TRBV9
size: NA
DNA: TGTGCCAGCAGCGGGGCGGGACTTAGGAGTTGTGAGCAGTTCTTC
CDR3: CASSGAGLRSCEQFF

D: NA
J: TRBJ2-1
V: TRBV12-5
size: NA
DNA: TGTGCTAGTGGTTTGGACAGGGTGACCGAGCAGTTCTTC
CDR3: CASGLDRVTEQFF

D: TRBD1
J: TRBJ2-3
V: TRBV7-6
size: NA
DNA: TGTGCCAGCAGCCCACGCAGGGAACAGGGGGCAGATACGCAGTATTTT
CDR3: CASSPRREQGADTQYF

D: TRBD2
J: TRBJ2-7
V: TRBV29-1
size: NA
DNA: TGCAGCGTCGGATCTAGCGGGGCTCACTACGAGCAGTACTTC
CDR3: CSVGSSGAHYEQYF

D: TRBD2
J: TRBJ2-3
V: TRBV30
size: NA
DNA: TGTGCCTGGAGCGCGCTAGCGGGTGATGGTACGCAGTATTTT
CDR3: CAWSALAGDGTQYF

D: NA
J: TRBJ2-2
V: TRBV9
size: NA
DNA: TGTGCCAGCAGCCCCTTGGGAGGTGGGGGCACCGGGGAGCTGTTTTTT
CDR3: CASSPLGGGGTGELFF

D: NA
J: TRBJ1-2
V: TRBV6-6
size: NA
DNA: TGTGCCAGCAGTTACGGAACAGCCCATCATTATGGCTACCCCTTC
CDR3: CASSYGTAHHYGYPF